The source of this T cell receptor (beta chain) is a study of CD8 T cells in ankylosing spondylitis. Overall study findings and caveats: Among TCR beta sequences, a motif of eight or nine highly homologous variants appeared characteristic of ankylosing spondylitis blood. Matched synovial fluid from ankylosing spondylitis patients was reported to be enriched for disease-linked clones. Peripheral blood held disease-linked clones only at relatively low frequency, and these were CD8+. In reactive arthritis synovial fluid and blood, some motif variants had been reported before.

Trimming removed 6 bases at V and 0 bases at J, with 10 bases between. This CDR3 region has 14 residues. Germline CDR1 reads MNHNS; CDR2 reads SASEGT. Ten or more counts support this clonotype. Its antigen remains unidentified. Scientists made TCR beta libraries using quantitative 5'-RACE with molecular barcodes. Using its own MiXCR run on the 5' RACE reads, TCRdb lists one record per CDR3 protein. The sample lists 450,000 to 550,000 distinct CDR3 sequences; about 5.4% were seen once. Sequenced sample: blood, either unsorted or a sorted T cell fraction (not recorded which). V gene TRBV6-1 combines with J gene TRBJ2-3; D not resolved. The receptor comes from a male donor with ankylosing spondylitis. The CDR3 nucleotides read TGTGCCAGCAGGCTGCTTCCTAGCACAGATACGCAGTATTTT. The encoded protein is CASRLLPSTDTQYF.